This TCR beta chain originates from a study of spatial heterogeneity in lung cancer (dated by TCRdb to between 2018 and 2020). Study-level background: More beta-chain than alpha-chain transcripts were consistently detected, likely reflecting higher beta-chain transcript abundance. In the raw uncorrected reads, each unique combination of TCR and UMI appeared more than ten times on average. In non-small cell lung cancer, the study made a quantitative comparison of TCR alpha and beta repertoires among multiple tumor regions, matched nontumor lung and blood. Nonsynonymous mutation counts, determined by whole-exome sequencing of tumor tissue, were related to features of the TCR repertoire. At surgery, fewer than 250 tumor regions, around 67 matched nontumor lung samples and 56 PBMC samples were TCR-sequenced for both alpha and beta chains. Results and caveats for the whole study, not just this receptor: Ubiquitous expanded tumor TCRs were detected in blood more often at tumor resection than at routine follow-up. Confirming at a functional level the hypothesis that regional TCRs recognize regional mutations was considered to require additional single-cell paired TCR alpha and beta sequencing.

The CDR3 measures 14 amino acids from cysteine to phenylalanine. Of all the DNA, just the CDR3 is kept, 42 bases in frame from base 1. CDR1 and CDR2, per the germline V gene, are KGHDR and SFDVKD. V is pared back by 2 bases and J by 0 bases, with 6 bases lying between the germline termini. The library came from 5' RACE. These reads were obtained on a NextSeq 500. To allow correction of PCR and sequencing errors, the TCR library protocol tagged every TCR cDNA molecule with a unique molecular identifier. The original pipeline was this. Decombinator tools were used for TCR identification, UMI-based error correction and CDR3 extraction. TCRs above a frequency of 2 per 1,000, corresponding to the top 1% of the tumor frequency distribution, were defined as expanded. Renyi diversity was calculated using the R vegan package after each repertoire was subsampled 100 times to 5,000 TCRs. CDR3 similarity networks were constructed using string-kernel similarity of amino acid triplets, with links drawn between CDR3s whose pairwise similarity was above 0.82. TCRdb took the public reads, trimmed them with fastp at Q25, ran MiXCR for clone calling and kept in-frame beta chains. Rows with one shared CDR3 protein collapse into an entry with the most common genes and DNA. These V and J calls are TCRdb output, not the study's own analysis. This sample holds more than 35,000 distinct CDR3 sequences; 4% to 6% were observed only once. Less than 35% of the sample rests with the top ten.

This clonotype was seen at least ten times. Its antigen target is currently unknown. The sample holds no much larger clone one base away, and base qualities are not on file. Reading the label with the study, this specimen's time point is: sample taken at primary tumor resection. Without any cell sorting, TCR sequencing was performed on whole RNA extracted either from tumor and nontumor lung tissue or from cryopreserved PBMC samples. Donors were 72 patients with early-stage, untreated non-small cell lung cancer from the lung TRACERx cohort. Only patients with enough RNA available from two or more tumor regions were chosen for TCR sequencing.

The sample in question was PBMCs, obtained at surgery. The chain employs TRBV24-1 and TRBJ1-1, with a tentative D gene TRBD1 over 5 matching bases. The sequence was collected from a female donor with early-stage non-small cell lung cancer. The DNA sequence follows: TGTGCCACCAGTGATTCAGGGTTGAACACTGAAGCTTTCTTT. The translation is CATSDSGLNTEAFF.